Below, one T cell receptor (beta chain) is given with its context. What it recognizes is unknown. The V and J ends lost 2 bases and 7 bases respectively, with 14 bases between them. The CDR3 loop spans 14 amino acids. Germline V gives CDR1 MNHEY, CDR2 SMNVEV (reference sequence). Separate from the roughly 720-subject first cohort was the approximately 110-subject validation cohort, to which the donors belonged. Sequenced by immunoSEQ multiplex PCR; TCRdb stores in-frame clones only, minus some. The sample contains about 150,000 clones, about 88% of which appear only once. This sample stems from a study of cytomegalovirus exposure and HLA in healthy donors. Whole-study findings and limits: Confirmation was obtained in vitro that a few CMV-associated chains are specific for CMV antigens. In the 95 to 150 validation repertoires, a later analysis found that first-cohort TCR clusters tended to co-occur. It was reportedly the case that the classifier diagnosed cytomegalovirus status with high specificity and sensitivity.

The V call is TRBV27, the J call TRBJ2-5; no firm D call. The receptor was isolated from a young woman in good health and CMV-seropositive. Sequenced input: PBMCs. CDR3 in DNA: TGTGCCAGCAGTTTACGTACCCGGTCGGGGACCCAGTACTTC. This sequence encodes CASSLRTRSGTQYF.